This record covers a single TCR beta chain. The clone's antigen remains unknown. Per-base qualities were not stored, and no clone one base away is much larger. This sample was included in a study of T cell changes during pregnancy in multiple sclerosis (dated by TCRdb to between 2017 and 2020). About the study as a whole: In women with multiple sclerosis, the researchers looked at how the T cell repertoire shifted as pregnancy progressed.

Measured from the cysteine to the phenylalanine, the CDR3 is 14 residues long. Only the CDR3 region is kept as DNA, spanning 42 bases read in frame from base 1. The trim is 0 bases for V and 5 bases for J, with a gap of 7 bases between the germline ends. CDR1 is given as ENHRY and CDR2 as SYGVKD, both from the germline V gene. The library was prepared using the immunoSEQ multiplex PCR assay. In its TCRdb copy, this immuneACCESS table keeps in-frame sequences only and misses some clones. Where compared with another copy, unresolved V genes explain less than half of these, and the others have no known cause. This sample gives 65,000 to 75,000 clones in total; around 91% of them show up just once. The ten largest clones take up roughly 1.4% of the sample.

This receptor was obtained from a female donor in good health, enrolled as a control in a pregnancy study. The rearranged chain carries TRBV10-3 and TRBJ1-4; a weak D assignment points to TRBD1 (5 bases agree). The material was peripheral blood, obtained in the third trimester of pregnancy. The DNA is TGTGCCATCAGTGAGTCCCAGGGCAATGAAAAACTGTTTTTT. Protein translation: CAISESQGNEKLFF.